The 32 T cell receptor beta chains reported below all come from one sample, sequenced in a study of cytomegalovirus exposure and HLA in healthy donors. PCR primers comprised 60 Vbeta and 13 Jbeta primers. The repertoire was sequenced with immunoSEQ multiplex PCR; TCRdb's copy has only in-frame clones and lacks some. Seen here are some 90,000 clones, roughly 80% observed once, and the top ten hold under 2.5%. Sequencing was performed on PBMCs. These receptors all stem from a boy aged 5-17 years in good health and CMV-seronegative.

V and J are TRBV4-3 and TRBJ1-4; D is unresolved. CDR1 is LGHNA and CDR2 is YSLEER in the germline V gene. The CDR3 has 15 residues. The germline V and J ends were trimmed by 0 bases and 8 bases, with 13 bases remaining between them. This CDR3 is CASSQERGLGEKLFF. In DNA form, the CDR3 reads TGCGCCAGCAGCCAAGAGCGAGGGCTAGGCGAAAAACTGTTTTTT.

J is TRBJ2-1 and V is TRBV4-1; 9 positions match TRBD2. Trimming at V came to 4 bases and at J to 4 bases, leaving 8 bases not matched to a gene. This CDR3 has 16 residues. Germline assignment: CDR1 MGHRA and CDR2 YSYEKL. CDR3 DNA sequence: TGCGCCAGCAGCCTCCCTCAGGGACTAGCTTACAATGAGCAGTTCTTC. Translated: CASSLPQGLAYNEQFF.

The genes are TRBV28 and TRBJ2-7; TRBD1 aligns across 10 bases. V dropped 2 bases and J dropped 6; count of bases not matched to a gene: 4. The CDR3 spans 14 residues. The germline V gene encodes CDR1 MDHEN and CDR2 SYDVKM. CDR3 in amino acids: CASSLAGTGVEQYF. For the CDR3, the DNA is TGTGCCAGCAGTTTAGCCGGGACAGGGGTCGAGCAGTACTTC.

The CDR3 DNA follows: TGTGCCAGCAGCGTAGCGTCAGGGGGATTGAACACTGAAGCTTTCTTT. Encoded protein: CASSVASGGLNTEAFF. The chain couples TRBV9 to TRBJ1-1; 7 bases match TRBD1. Germline V lookup: CDR1 SGDLS, CDR2 YYNGEE. The CDR3 has 16 residues. J was trimmed by 0 bases and V by 0 bases; bases with no gene match: 5.

The chain couples TRBV10-1 to TRBJ1-1; 10 bases match TRBD1. V was pared by 0 bases and J by 0 bases, with 7 bases of the junction left unmatched. In germline, CDR1 is WNHNN, CDR2 SYGVQD (reference sequence). The CDR3 is made up of 18 amino acids. The CDR3 nucleotides are TGCGCCAGCAGTGAGTCCCGGACAGGGGGTAGGCTGAACACTGAAGCTTTCTTT. Encoded protein: CASSESRTGGRLNTEAFF.

In DNA, the CDR3 is TGTGCCAGCAGCTTATCCCCACGGGGAGAGACCCAGTACTTC. This gives the protein CASSLSPRGETQYF. The gene calls are TRBV7-3 and TRBJ2-5; a possible D gene is TRBD2 (5 bases). Trimming took 2 bases from V and 4 from J, leaving 11 bases between them. This CDR3 comprises 14 residues. CDR1 is SGHTA and CDR2 is FQGTGA in the germline V gene. The full variable domain, in which reference TRBV7-3 and TRBJ2-5 provide the parts outside the CDR3, is GAGVSQTPSNKVTEKGKYVELRCDPISGHTALYWYRQSLGQGPEFLIYFQGTGAADDSGLPNDRFFAVRPEGSVSTLKIQRTERGDSAVYLCASSLSPRGETQYFGPGTRLLVL.

The chain carries TRBV19 and TRBJ2-2; D is ambiguous. This CDR3 is built from 11 residues. Germline CDR1 reads LNHDA; CDR2 reads SQIVND (reference sequence). The CDR3 here is CVAGNTGELFF. The CDR3 DNA reads TGTGTCGCAGGAAACACCGGGGAGCTGTTTTTT. The full variable domain, with the rest looked up from reference TRBV19 and TRBJ2-2, is DGGITQSPKYLFRKEGQNVTLSCEQNLNHDAMYWYRQDPGQGLRLIYYSQIVNDFQKGDIAEGYSVSREKKESFPLTVTSAQKNPTAFYLCVAGNTGELFFGEGSRLTVL.

The chain has TRBV7-2 and TRBJ1-3; 8 bases are shared with TRBD1. The ends lost 5 bases at V and 0 bases at J; junction bases unmatched: 9. This CDR3 region has 17 residues. Germline V gene lookup returns CDR1 SGHTA and CDR2 FQGNSA. The CDR3 reads CASSLRDRRHSGNTIYF. CDR3 in DNA: TGTGCCAGCAGCCTGAGGGACAGGCGACACTCTGGAAACACCATATATTTT.

A few counts support this clone. The chain recombines TRBV28 with TRBJ1-3; no reliable D call. With 6 bases removed from V and 10 bases from J, the gap between germline ends came to 10 bases. The CDR3 has 11 residues. Germline-derived CDR1 and CDR2 are MDHEN and SYDVKM. The CDR3, as DNA: TGTGCCAGCAGCGGGGTTCAAACCATATATTTT. The encoded protein is CASSGVQTIYF.

This clone was detected only a few times. The chain has TRBV6-6 and TRBJ1-4; unclear D gene. V gave up 7 bases and J gave up 7 bases, with 10 bases separating them. The germline V gene has CDR1 MNHNY and CDR2 SVGAGI (reference sequence). The CDR3 has 12 amino acids. The CDR3 is CASTRRGEKLFF. The CDR3 coding sequence is TGTGCCAGCACCCGTCGGGGTGAAAAACTGTTTTTT.

The chain is built from TRBV11-2 and TRBJ1-5; D is unclear. V was pared by 6 bases and J by 2 bases, with 11 bases between. This CDR3 has 14 residues. Germline V lookup: CDR1 SGHAT, CDR2 FQNNGV. CDR3 DNA sequence: TGTGCCAGCAGTTTGGCCGGAGGCAATCAGCCCCAGCATTTT. It translates to CASSLAGGNQPQHF.

The chain carries TRBV5-1 and TRBJ2-7; D is unresolved. Deletions cut 0 bases from V and 1 base from J, with 14 bases between. This CDR3 spans 16 amino acids. CDR1 and CDR2 from the germline V gene are SGHRS and YFSETQ. As DNA, the CDR3 is TGCGCCAGCAGCTTGGAAGCCGGCAGCGATTCCTACGAGCAGTACTTC. This encodes CASSLEAGSDSYEQYF.

This chain links TRBV2 with TRBJ1-1, with D tentatively TRBD1 (5 bases). Germline CDR1 and CDR2: SNHLY and FYNNEI. This CDR3 has 13 residues. Trimming left V 9 bases short and J 1 base short, with 12 bases between. CDR3: CASPGGRNTEAFF. As DNA, the CDR3 is TGTGCCAGTCCGGGGGGACGGAACACTGAAGCTTTCTTT.

This clone was detected a few times. J is TRBJ1-2 and V is TRBV6-1; D possibly corresponds to TRBD1 (5 bases). There are 15 residues in the CDR3. Germline CDR1 MNHNS, CDR2 SASEGT. The ends were cut back, 4 bases at V and 5 bases at J, with 17 bases in the middle. The CDR3 DNA sequence: TGTGCCAGCAGTGCCCAAGACAGTGTCCTTTATGGCTACACCTTC. Protein sequence: CASSAQDSVLYGYTF.

J is TRBJ2-1 and V is TRBV4-1; D is unresolved. CDR1 MGHRA and CDR2 YSYEKL come from the germline V gene. CDR3 size: 12 residues. With 3 bases removed from V and 8 bases from J, the gap between germline ends came to 8 bases. The CDR3 here is CASSQGSDEQFF. Here the CDR3 DNA reads TGCGCCAGCAGCCAGGGCTCGGATGAGCAGTTCTTC.

This chain links TRBV15 with TRBJ2-1; no clear D. The V end was cut by 8 bases, the J end by 4 bases, with 18 bases between. In germline, CDR1 is LNHNV, CDR2 YYDKDF (reference sequence). The CDR3 spans 15 residues. The CDR3 DNA follows: TGTGCCACCGCCCAGGTCGTACGGTCGTACAATGAGCAGTTCTTC. It yields the protein CATAQVVRSYNEQFF.

This clone was seen a single time. This rearrangement joins TRBV28 to TRBJ2-1, with 12 bases fitting TRBD1. There are 15 residues in the CDR3. The germline V gene encodes CDR1 MDHEN and CDR2 SYDVKM. Trimming at V came to 6 bases and at J to 6 bases, leaving 6 bases not matched to a gene. The CDR3 DNA reads TGTGCCAGCAGGGCCGGGACAGGGGGCTTCAATGAGCAGTTCTTC. Translated: CASRAGTGGFNEQFF.

This chain uses TRBV9 with TRBJ2-1, with 12 bases lining up with TRBD2. The V segment lost 3 bases and the J segment 8 bases; nucleotides outside the gene matches: 6. The CDR3 is made up of 15 amino acids. Germline assignment: CDR1 SGDLS and CDR2 YYNGEE. The CDR3 DNA follows: TGTGCCAGCAGCGCCCAGACTAGCGGGGGCGATGAGCAGTTCTTC. Protein product: CASSAQTSGGDEQFF.

The chain combines TRBV29-1 with TRBJ2-1, with TRBD1 identical over 8 bases. V dropped 3 bases and J dropped 9; count of bases not matched to a gene: 4. There are 12 residues in the CDR3. Per the germline V gene, CDR1 is SQVTM and CDR2 is ANQGSEA. The CDR3 region is CSVEKTGAEQFF. As DNA, the CDR3 is TGCAGCGTTGAGAAGACAGGGGCTGAGCAGTTCTTC.

This clone came up a few times. The J gene is TRBJ2-7, the V gene TRBV4-1; D remains unclear. Germline CDR1 and CDR2: MGHRA and YSYEKL. The V gene lost 4 bases and the J gene lost 3 bases, with 13 bases spanning the gap. This CDR3 region has 14 residues. The CDR3 DNA sequence: TGCGCCAGCAGCCGCGTCAGGTCCGGCTACGAGCAGTACTTC. This gives the protein CASSRVRSGYEQYF.

A note on this clone: Relative to the germline gene, one junction end is altered; a read error may explain this. The rearrangement links TRBV27 to TRBJ1-1; D remains ambiguous. Germline CDR1 and CDR2: MNHEY and SMNVEV (reference sequence). The CDR3 consists of 11 residues. As DNA, the CDR3 is TGTGCCAGCTGTTTCGGGACTGAAGCTTTCTTT. Residues: CASCFGTEAFF.

Points on this clone: Other DNA sequences within the sample encode an identical CDR3. The rearrangement joins TRBV4-3 to TRBJ1-5; the D gene is possibly TRBD1 (6 bases). The CDR3 is made up of 15 amino acids. Germline CDR1 and CDR2: LGHNA and YSLEER. Trimming left V 4 bases short and J 0 bases short, with 10 bases between. Written as DNA, the CDR3 is TGCGCCAGCAGCCGGACAGCATATAGCAATCAGCCCCAGCATTTT. Encoded protein: CASSRTAYSNQPQHF.

V gene TRBV19 combines with J gene TRBJ1-2, with D hard to call. CDR1 is LNHDA and CDR2 is SQIVND in the germline V gene (reference sequence). The V end lost 3 bases, the J end lost 6 bases, and 20 bases lay between the germline ends. The CDR3 totals 16 residues. The CDR3 bases are TGTGCCAGTAGTATTGGGGAGAGCCAGAGTCGCGATGGCTACACCTTC. Translating gives CASSIGESQSRDGYTF.

This clone was detected only a few times. This chain uses TRBV10-3 with TRBJ1-1; D perhaps matches TRBD1 (6 bases). The V gene's germline CDR1 is ENHRY and CDR2 SYGVKD. The CDR3 spans 13 residues. Deletions cut 3 bases from V and 4 bases from J, with 9 bases between. As DNA, the CDR3 is TGTGCCATCAGTGATTACAGGGCCACTGAAGCTTTCTTT. It encodes CAISDYRATEAFF.

This chain uses TRBV7-2 with TRBJ2-1; 7 bases match TRBD1. This CDR3 comprises 13 residues. V shed 2 bases, J shed 6 bases, and the junction held 1 base outside the gene matches. From germline, CDR1 is SGHTA and CDR2 FQGNSA. For the CDR3, the DNA is TGTGCCAGCAGCTTACGACAGGGCAATGAGCAGTTCTTC. Amino acid sequence: CASSLRQGNEQFF.

The chain has TRBV7-6 and TRBJ2-7; TRBD1 matches 10 bases. Germline CDR1 reads SGHVS; CDR2 reads FNYEAQ. The CDR3 length is 14 residues. V trimming: 5 bases; J trimming: 3 bases; junction bases outside the gene matches: 4. CDR3 sequence reads: CASSRGTGDYEQYF. The CDR3 DNA reads as TGTGCCAGCAGCCGCGGGACAGGGGACTACGAGCAGTACTTC.

V and J are TRBV10-1 and TRBJ1-1, with D maybe TRBD1 (5 bases). Trimming cost V 3 bases and J 1 base, with 12 bases left between them. The CDR3 is made up of 15 amino acids. Germline CDR1 and CDR2: WNHNN and SYGVQD (reference sequence). CDR3 sequence: CASSEESGWNTEAFF. DNA of the CDR3: TGCGCCAGCAGTGAAGAGTCAGGGTGGAACACTGAAGCTTTCTTT.

The V call is TRBV11-2, the J call TRBJ2-1, with 12 bases aligning to TRBD2. Germline V gene data show CDR1 as SGHAT and CDR2 as FQNNGV. The CDR3 runs to 14 residues. V gave up 3 bases and J gave up 8 bases; unmatched junction bases: 2. The CDR3 loop is CASSLTSGGDEQFF. The CDR3 DNA is TGTGCCAGCAGCTTGACTAGCGGGGGCGATGAGCAGTTCTTC. Combining the CDR3 with reference TRBV11-2 and TRBJ2-1 gives the whole variable domain EAGVAQSPRYKIIEKRQSVAFWCNPISGHATLYWYQQILGQGPKLLIQFQNNGVVDDSQLPKDRFSAERLKGVDSTLKIQPAKLEDSAVYLCASSLTSGGDEQFFGPGTRLTVL.

The chain is built from TRBV30 and TRBJ1-6; TRBD1 aligns across 8 bases. The germline V gene encodes CDR1 GTSNPN and CDR2 SVGIG (reference sequence). V shed 8 bases and J 7 bases; nucleotides not matched to a gene: 16. The CDR3 spans 16 residues. CDR3 nucleotides: TGTGCCGTTGGAGGTGGGGTGGCAGGGGGCAATTCACCCCTCCACTTT. The encoded protein is CAVGGGVAGGNSPLHF.

The chain is built from TRBV7-2 and TRBJ2-7; maybe TRBD2 (5 bases). The V end lost 1 base, the J end lost 0 bases, and 10 bases lay between the germline ends. Germline V CDR1 and CDR2: SGHTA, FQGNSA. The CDR3 runs to 15 residues. CDR3 nucleotide sequence: TGTGCCAGCAGCTTAGGTAGAGGGAGCTCCTACGAGCAGTACTTC. The encoded protein is CASSLGRGSSYEQYF.

The chain recombines TRBV25-1 with TRBJ2-7, with D maybe TRBD2 (6 bases). Per germline, CDR1 MGHDK and CDR2 SYGVNS. The CDR3 length is 18 residues. V gave up 7 bases and J gave up 3 bases, with 28 bases separating them. Here the CDR3 DNA reads TGTGCCAGCACCTCTATGGCAGAGCAGTGCGGGACTGACTACGAGCAGTACTTC. Its translation is CASTSMAEQCGTDYEQYF.

V usage is TRBV15 and J usage is TRBJ1-2; 8 bases fit TRBD1. V lost 2 bases to trimming and J lost 6 bases; unmatched junction nucleotides: 2. CDR1 is LNHNV and CDR2 is YYDKDF in the germline V gene (reference sequence). The CDR3 runs 13 residues. The CDR3 DNA follows: TGTGCCACCAGCAGACCCAGGGGGCATGGCTACACCTTC. This sequence encodes CATSRPRGHGYTF.